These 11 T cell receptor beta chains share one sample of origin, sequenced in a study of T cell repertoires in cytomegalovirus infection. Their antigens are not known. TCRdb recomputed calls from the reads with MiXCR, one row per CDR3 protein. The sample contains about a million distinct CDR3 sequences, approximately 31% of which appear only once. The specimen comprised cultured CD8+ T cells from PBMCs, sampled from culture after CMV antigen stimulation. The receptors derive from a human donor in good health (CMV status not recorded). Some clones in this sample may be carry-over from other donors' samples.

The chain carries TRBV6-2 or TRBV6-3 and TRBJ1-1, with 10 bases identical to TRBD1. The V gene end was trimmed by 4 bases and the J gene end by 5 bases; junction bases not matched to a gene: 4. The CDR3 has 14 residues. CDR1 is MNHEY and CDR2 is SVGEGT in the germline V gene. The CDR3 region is CASSSTGGKTEAFF. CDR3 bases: TGTGCCAGCAGTTCGACAGGGGGCAAAACTGAAGCTTTCTTT.

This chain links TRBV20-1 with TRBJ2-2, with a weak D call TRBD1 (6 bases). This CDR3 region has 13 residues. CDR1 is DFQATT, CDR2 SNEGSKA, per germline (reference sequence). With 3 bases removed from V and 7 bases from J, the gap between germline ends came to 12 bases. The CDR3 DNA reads TGCAGTGCTAGCGACACAGGGTTCGGGGAGCTGTTTTTT. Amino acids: CSASDTGFGELFF.

The DNA for the CDR3 is TGTGCCAGCAGGCCCTGGGGAGCGGGGTACCCCAAAAACATTCAGTACTTC. The encoded protein is CASRPWGAGYPKNIQYF. The chain carries TRBV6-2 or TRBV6-3 and TRBJ2-4; TRBD2 matches at 7 bases. Germline CDR1 and CDR2: MNHEY and SVGEGT. V shed 6 bases, J shed 2 bases, and the junction held 13 bases outside the gene matches. This CDR3 spans 17 amino acids.

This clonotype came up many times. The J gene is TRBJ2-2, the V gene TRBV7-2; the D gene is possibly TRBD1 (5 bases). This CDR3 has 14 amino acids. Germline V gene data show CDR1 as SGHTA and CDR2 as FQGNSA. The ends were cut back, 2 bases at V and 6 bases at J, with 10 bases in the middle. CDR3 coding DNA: TGTGCCAGCAGCTTATCGGCAGGGTCCGGGGAGCTGTTTTTT. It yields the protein CASSLSAGSGELFF. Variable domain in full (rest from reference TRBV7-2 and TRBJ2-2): GAGVSQSPSNKVTEKGKDVELRCDPISGHTALYWYRQSLGQGLEFLIYFQGNSAPDKSGLPSDRFSAERTGGSVSTLTIQRTQQEDSAVYLCASSLSAGSGELFFGEGSRLTVL.

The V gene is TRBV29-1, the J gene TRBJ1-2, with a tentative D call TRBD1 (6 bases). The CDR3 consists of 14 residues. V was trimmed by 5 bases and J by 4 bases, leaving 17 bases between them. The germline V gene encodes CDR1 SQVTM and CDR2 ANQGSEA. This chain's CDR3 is CSVRSGDGGYGYTF. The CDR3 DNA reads TGCAGCGTTCGTTCAGGGGACGGTGGCTATGGCTACACCTTC.

CDR3 DNA sequence: TGTGCCACCTCAGAGAACTACAATGAGCAGTTCTTC. Translated: CATSENYNEQFF. The rearrangement links TRBV27 to TRBJ2-1; D is uncertain. The CDR3 spans 12 residues. Germline loops: CDR1 MNHEY, CDR2 SMNVEV (reference sequence). Trimming pared 10 bases from V and 3 bases from J, leaving 10 bases between.

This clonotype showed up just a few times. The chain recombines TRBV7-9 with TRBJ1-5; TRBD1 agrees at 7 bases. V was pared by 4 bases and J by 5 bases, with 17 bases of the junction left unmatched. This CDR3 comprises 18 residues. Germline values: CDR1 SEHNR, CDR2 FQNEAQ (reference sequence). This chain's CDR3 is CASSSFEPRQGTDQPQHF. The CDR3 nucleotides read TGTGCCAGCAGCTCATTCGAACCTAGACAGGGAACGGATCAGCCCCAGCATTTT.

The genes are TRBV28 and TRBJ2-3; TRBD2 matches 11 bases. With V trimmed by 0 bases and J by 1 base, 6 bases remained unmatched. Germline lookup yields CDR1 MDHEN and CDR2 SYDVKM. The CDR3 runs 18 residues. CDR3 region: CASSLWASGGHGTDTQYF. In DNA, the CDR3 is TGTGCCAGCAGTTTATGGGCTAGCGGGGGGCATGGCACAGATACGCAGTATTTT. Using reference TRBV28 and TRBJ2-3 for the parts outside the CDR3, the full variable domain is DVKVTQSSRYLVKRTGEKVFLECVQDMDHENMFWYRQDPGLGLRLIYFSYDVKMKEKGDIPEGYSVSREKKERFSLILESASTNQTSMYLCASSLWASGGHGTDTQYFGPGTRLTVL.

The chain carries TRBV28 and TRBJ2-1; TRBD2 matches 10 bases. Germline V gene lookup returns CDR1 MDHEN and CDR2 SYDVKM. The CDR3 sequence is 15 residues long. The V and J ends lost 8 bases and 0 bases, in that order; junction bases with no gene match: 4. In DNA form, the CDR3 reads TGTGCCAGCGGAATAGCGGGGGGCTCCTACAATGAGCAGTTCTTC. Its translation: CASGIAGGSYNEQFF.

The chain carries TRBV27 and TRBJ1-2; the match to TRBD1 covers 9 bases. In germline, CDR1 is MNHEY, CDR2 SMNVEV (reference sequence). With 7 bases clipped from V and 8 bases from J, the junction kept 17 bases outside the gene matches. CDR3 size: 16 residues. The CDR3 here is CASTTPTDRGWEGYTF. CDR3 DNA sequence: TGTGCCAGCACCACTCCGACAGACAGGGGGTGGGAAGGCTACACCTTC.

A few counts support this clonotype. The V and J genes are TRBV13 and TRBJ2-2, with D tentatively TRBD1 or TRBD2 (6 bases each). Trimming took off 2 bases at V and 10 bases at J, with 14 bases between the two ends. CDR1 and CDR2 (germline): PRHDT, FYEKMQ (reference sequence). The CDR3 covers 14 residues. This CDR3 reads CASSLTGRTAELFF. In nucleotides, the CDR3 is TGTGCCAGCAGCTTAACAGGGAGGACTGCGGAGCTGTTTTTT.